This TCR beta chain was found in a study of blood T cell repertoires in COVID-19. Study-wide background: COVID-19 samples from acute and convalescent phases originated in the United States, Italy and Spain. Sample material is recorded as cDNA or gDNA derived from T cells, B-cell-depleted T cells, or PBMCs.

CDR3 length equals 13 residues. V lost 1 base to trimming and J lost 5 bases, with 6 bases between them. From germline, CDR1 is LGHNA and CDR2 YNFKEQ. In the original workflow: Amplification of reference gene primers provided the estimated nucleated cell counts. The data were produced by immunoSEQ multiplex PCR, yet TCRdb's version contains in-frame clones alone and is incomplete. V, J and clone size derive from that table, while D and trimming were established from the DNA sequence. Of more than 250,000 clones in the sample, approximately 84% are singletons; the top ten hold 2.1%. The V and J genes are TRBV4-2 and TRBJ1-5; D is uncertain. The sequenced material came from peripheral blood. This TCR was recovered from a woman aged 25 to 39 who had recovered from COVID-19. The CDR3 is CASSQGPDQPQHF. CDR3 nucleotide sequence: TGTGCCAGCAGCCAAGGGCCAGATCAGCCCCAGCATTTT.